Below are 9 T cell receptor beta chains sequenced from a single sample in a study of T cell responses to AZD1222 COVID-19 vaccine. Here immunoSEQ multiplex PCR was the method, and the copy in TCRdb shows in-frame clones only, minus some. The sample holds 150,000 or so clones; approximately 90% are singletons and the top ten take 1.2% to 1.5%. The source was peripheral blood, collected on day 0 of AZD1222 vaccination. These receptors came from an adult in good health.

The chain links TRBV19 to TRBJ1-2; a weak D match, TRBD1 (6 bases). The CDR3 runs to 14 residues. V was clipped by 7 bases and J by 5 bases, with 17 bases between them. Looked up from germline, CDR1 is LNHDA and CDR2 is SQIVND (reference sequence). The CDR3 bases are TGTGCCAGTAACCGACAGGTGTTGGGGTATGGCTACACCTTC. This gives the protein CASNRQVLGYGYTF.

The sample holds one count of this clone. The chain uses TRBV15 and TRBJ1-2; TRBD1 matches at 8 bases. V shed 5 bases and J 6 bases; nucleotides not matched to a gene: 11. Germline assignment: CDR1 LNHNV and CDR2 YYDKDF (reference sequence). There are 15 residues in the CDR3. CDR3 sequence: CATSSRDRKPDGYTF. CDR3 in DNA: TGTGCCACCAGCTCCCGGGACAGGAAACCGGATGGCTACACCTTC.

This chain connects TRBV6-2 or TRBV6-3 to TRBJ1-2; D is undetermined. The CDR3 covers 15 residues. Germline V CDR1 and CDR2: MNHEY, SVGEGT. The V end was cut by 2 bases, the J end by 10 bases, with 20 bases between. As DNA, the CDR3 is TGTGCCAGCAGTTACACAAGGCGAGGGAGGGAGGACTACACCTTC. It encodes CASSYTRRGREDYTF.

Regarding this clone: The junction does not match germline at one end; this may be a read error. The genes are TRBV7-7 and TRBJ2-5, with 9 bases aligning to TRBD2. Germline loops: CDR1 SSHAT, CDR2 FNYEAQ (reference sequence). The CDR3 is 13 amino acids. CDR3 DNA sequence: TGTGCTAGCAGCTTTGCGGGGGGGGAGACCCAGTACTTC. Translation: CASSFAGGETQYF.

The chain employs TRBV4-3 and TRBJ2-6; no reliable D call. Trimming cost V 4 bases and J 0 bases, with 4 bases left between them. The CDR3 has 14 residues. Germline V gene lookup returns CDR1 LGHNA and CDR2 YSLEER. This CDR3 is CASSPYSGANVLTF. The CDR3, as DNA: TGCGCCAGCAGCCCTTACTCTGGGGCCAACGTCCTGACTTTC.

The V call is TRBV14, the J call TRBJ2-5; D is unclear. The CDR3 sequence is 14 residues long. Deletions cut 1 base from V and 0 bases from J, with 6 bases between. Germline lookup yields CDR1 SGHDN and CDR2 FVKESK. CDR3 coding DNA: TGTGCCAGCAGCCAAGCGGAGTACCAAGAGACCCAGTACTTC. The encoded protein is CASSQAEYQETQYF.

This chain joins TRBV6-6 and TRBJ2-1; D is ambiguous. Trimming removed 5 bases from V and 5 bases from J, with 19 bases in between. Germline assignment: CDR1 MNHNY and CDR2 SVGAGI (reference sequence). CDR3 length: 16 amino acids. CDR3 amino acids: CASSRPTFPLHNEQFF. In DNA form, the CDR3 reads TGTGCCAGCAGTCGTCCGACATTCCCACTCCACAATGAGCAGTTCTTC.

CDR3 sequence (DNA): TGTGCCTGGAGGAGGGGAGGGACCGGGGAGCTGTTTTTT. As protein: CAWRRGGTGELFF. This chain links TRBV30 with TRBJ2-2; 7 positions agree with TRBD2. The CDR3 length is 13 residues. V trimming: 3 bases; J trimming: 5 bases; junction bases outside the gene matches: 3. Germline CDR1 and CDR2: GTSNPN and SVGIG (reference sequence).

The table lists this clone with a few counts. The rearrangement uses TRBV29-1 and TRBJ2-7, with TRBD1 matching over 8 bases. The J segment lost 7 bases and the V segment lost 4 bases, leaving 15 bases of the junction unmatched. This CDR3 region has 15 residues. CDR1 is SQVTM and CDR2 is ANQGSEA in the germline V gene. The CDR3 coding sequence is TGCAGCGTTGGTGAGCTCAGGGGGCCCTCGGGGGAGCAGTACTTC. This sequence encodes CSVGELRGPSGEQYF.